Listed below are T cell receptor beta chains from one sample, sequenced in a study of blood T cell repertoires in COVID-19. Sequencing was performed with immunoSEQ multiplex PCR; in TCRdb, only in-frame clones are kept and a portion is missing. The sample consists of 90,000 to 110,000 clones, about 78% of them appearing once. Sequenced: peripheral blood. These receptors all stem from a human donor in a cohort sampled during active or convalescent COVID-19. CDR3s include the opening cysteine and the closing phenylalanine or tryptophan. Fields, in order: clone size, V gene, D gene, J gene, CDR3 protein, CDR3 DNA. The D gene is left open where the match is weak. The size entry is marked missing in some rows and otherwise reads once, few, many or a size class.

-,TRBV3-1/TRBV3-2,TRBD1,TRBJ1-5,CASSQGTGGQPQHF,TGTGCCAGCAGCCAAGGGACAGGGGGTCAGCCCCAGCATTTT
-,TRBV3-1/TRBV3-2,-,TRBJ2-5,CASSHWTDQETQYF,TGTGCCAGCAGCCACTGGACTGACCAAGAGACCCAGTACTTC
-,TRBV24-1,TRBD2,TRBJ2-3,CATNGRVADTQYF,TGTGCCACCAACGGGAGGGTCGCAGATACGCAGTATTTT
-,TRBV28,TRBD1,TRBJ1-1,CASSLFGQGQRWDTEAFF,TGTGCCAGCAGTTTATTCGGACAGGGTCAAAGATGGGACACTGAAGCTTTCTTT
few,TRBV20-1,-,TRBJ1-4,CSASVEGFVATNEKLFF,TGCAGTGCTAGTGTAGAGGGTTTTGTTGCAACTAATGAAAAACTGTTTTTT
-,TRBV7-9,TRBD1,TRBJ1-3,CASRRSGGGGGNTIYF,TGTGCCAGCAGGAGAAGCGGAGGGGGCGGCGGAAACACCATATATTTT
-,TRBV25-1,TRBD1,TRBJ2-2,CASSVTGTGWSGELFF,TGTGCCAGCAGTGTAACCGGGACAGGGTGGTCCGGGGAGCTGTTTTTT
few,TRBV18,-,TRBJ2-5,CASSPNPDMQETQYF,TGTGCCAGCTCACCTAACCCAGACATGCAGGAGACCCAGTACTTC
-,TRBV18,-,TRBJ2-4,CASSINRAPKNIQYF,TGTGCCAGCTCAATCAACAGGGCTCCCAAAAACATTCAGTACTTC
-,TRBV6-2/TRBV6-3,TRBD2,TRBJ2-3,CASSRILLAGADTQYF,TGTGCCAGCAGTCGAATCTTACTAGCGGGTGCAGATACGCAGTATTTT
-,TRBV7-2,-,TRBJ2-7,CASSLVTTDEQYF,TGTGCCAGCAGCTTAGTGACTACCGACGAGCAGTACTTC
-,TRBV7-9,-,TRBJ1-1,CAGDTLNTEAFF,TGTGCCGGGGACACACTGAACACTGAAGCTTTCTTT
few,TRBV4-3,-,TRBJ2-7,CASSQDRAYEQYF,TGCGCCAGCAGCCAAGACCGGGCCTACGAGCAGTACTTC
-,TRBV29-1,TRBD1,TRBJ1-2,CSVPGQGNLGYTF,TGCAGCGTTCCGGGACAGGGGAATTTAGGCTACACCTTC
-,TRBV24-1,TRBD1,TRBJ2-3,CATSETGTGDTQYF,TGTGCCACCAGTGAGACGGGGACAGGAGATACGCAGTATTTT
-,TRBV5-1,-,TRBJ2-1,CASSSSGRDNEQFF,TGCGCCAGCAGCTCTTCCGGGAGAGACAATGAGCAGTTCTTC
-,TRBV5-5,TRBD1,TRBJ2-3,CASSFRLRTGGTSTDTQYF,TGTGCCAGCAGCTTTAGGTTGAGGACAGGGGGAACTAGCACAGATACGCAGTATTTT
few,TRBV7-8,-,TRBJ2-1,CASSSPAVTYNEQFF,TGTGCCAGCAGCTCTCCAGCGGTTACCTACAATGAGCAGTTCTTC
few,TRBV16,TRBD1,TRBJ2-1,CASSQSRTGGNEQFF,TGTGCCAGCAGCCAATCTAGGACAGGCGGAAATGAGCAGTTCTTC